A single sample is the source of the 26 T cell receptor beta chains below, sequenced in a study of blood T cell repertoires in COVID-19. This table comes from immunoSEQ multiplex PCR, and its TCRdb copy is limited to in-frame clones, with some not included. This sample carries around 100,000 clones, approximately 92% of them seen once, and the ten largest clones take approximately 29%. Sequencing was performed on peripheral blood. All receptors come from a woman of 80 years or more with acute or convalescent COVID-19.

The table lists this clone with a few counts. This chain joins TRBV18 and TRBJ1-1; tentatively, D is TRBD1 (6 bases). The germline V gene has CDR1 KGHSH and CDR2 LQKENI. V gave up 0 bases and J gave up 1 base, with 9 bases separating them. This CDR3 has 15 amino acids. CDR3 nucleotides: TGTGCCAGCTCACCACCGAGGACAGCGAACACTGAAGCTTTCTTT. It is translated as CASSPPRTANTEAFF.

This chain connects TRBV2 to TRBJ1-1, with 7 bases matching TRBD1. CDR3 size: 12 residues. Looked up from germline, CDR1 is SNHLY and CDR2 is FYNNEI. J was trimmed by 6 bases and V by 8 bases; bases with no gene match: 6. DNA of the CDR3: TGTGCCAGCCGCAGACAGGGCCCTGAAGCTTTCTTT. It specifies CASRRQGPEAFF.

The J gene is TRBJ1-2, the V gene TRBV5-4, with 8 bases aligning to TRBD1. The CDR3 length is 13 residues. Germline V gene lookup returns CDR1 SGHNT and CDR2 YYREEE (reference sequence). The V segment lost 4 bases and the J segment 10 bases; nucleotides outside the gene matches: 9. CDR3 residues: CASSPRTGMDYTF. The CDR3 bases are TGTGCCAGCAGCCCGCGGACAGGGATGGACTACACCTTC. The full variable domain, completed using reference TRBV5-4 and TRBJ1-2, is ETGVTQSPTHLIKTRGQQVTLRCSSQSGHNTVSWYQQALGQGPQFIFQYYREEENGRGNFPPRFSGLQFPNYSSELNVNALELDDSALYLCASSPRTGMDYTFGSGTRLTVV.

This sequence joins TRBV28 and TRBJ2-7, with D maybe TRBD1 (6 bases). The CDR3 runs 13 residues. Looked up from germline, CDR1 is MDHEN and CDR2 is SYDVKM. V was cut by 1 base and J by 6 bases, with 10 bases left in between. For the CDR3, the DNA is TGTGCCAGCAGTTTATTTACAGGGACCGAGCAGTACTTC. Protein: CASSLFTGTEQYF.

The chain combines TRBV12-3 or TRBV12-4 with TRBJ2-7; possible D gene TRBD1, 6 bases. Trimming took 6 bases from V and 5 from J, leaving 14 bases between them. This CDR3 region has 13 residues. For the CDR3, the DNA is TGTGCCAGCAGCCTCCAGGGGATCAACGAGCAGTACTTC. Translated, it gives CASSLQGINEQYF.

This chain connects TRBV18 to TRBJ1-2, with 9 bases that match TRBD1. V shed 2 bases and J 8 bases; nucleotides not matched to a gene: 6. This CDR3 is built from 14 residues. CDR1 KGHSH and CDR2 LQKENI come from the germline V gene. CDR3 amino acids: CASSPFGQGLGYTF. In nucleotides, the CDR3 is TGTGCCAGCTCACCATTCGGACAGGGGCTGGGCTACACCTTC. Full variable domain (remainder filled in from reference TRBV18 and TRBJ1-2): NAGVMQNPRHLVRRRGQEARLRCSPMKGHSHVYWYRQLPEEGLKFMVYLQKENIIDESGMPKERFSAEFPKEGPSILRIQQVVRGDSAAYFCASSPFGQGLGYTFGSGTRLTVV.

V gene TRBV7-9 combines with J gene TRBJ2-7; TRBD1 is a possible D gene (5 bases). Germline V gives CDR1 SEHNR, CDR2 FQNEAQ (reference sequence). The V end was cut by 3 bases, the J end by 3 bases, with 18 bases between. The CDR3 is made up of 16 amino acids. The CDR3 region is CASSFLLTGRGYEQYF. The CDR3 bases are TGTGCCAGCAGCTTTCTCCTAACAGGAAGAGGCTACGAGCAGTACTTC.

The genes are TRBV7-9 and TRBJ1-2; 9 bases match TRBD1. This CDR3 is 15 amino acids long. V gave up 4 bases and J gave up 3 bases; unmatched junction bases: 6. CDR1 is SEHNR, CDR2 FQNEAQ, per germline (reference sequence). CDR3 bases: TGTGCCAGCAGCTCCCGGACAGGGGACGACTATGGCTACACCTTC. This gives the protein CASSSRTGDDYGYTF. Filled out from reference TRBV7-9 and TRBJ1-2, the complete variable domain reads DTGVSQNPRHKITKRGQNVTFRCDPISEHNRLYWYRQTLGQGPEFLTYFQNEAQLEKSRLLSDRFSAERPKGSFSTLEIQRTEQGDSAMYLCASSSRTGDDYGYTFGSGTRLTVV.

This sequence joins TRBV5-4 and TRBJ1-2; TRBD1 matches 7 bases. J lost 5 bases, V lost 4 bases, and 8 bases had no gene match. The CDR3 is made up of 14 amino acids. CDR1 and CDR2 from the germline V gene are SGHNT and YYREEE (reference sequence). The CDR3 bases are TGTGCCAGCAGCCCTGACCGACAGGGTTATGGCTACACCTTC. Its translation is CASSPDRQGYGYTF.

This rearrangement joins TRBV6-5 to TRBJ2-7; tentatively, D is TRBD2 (5 bases). Germline-derived CDR1 and CDR2 are MNHEY and SVGAGI. Trimming removed 0 bases at V and 2 bases at J, with 11 bases between. CDR3 length equals 15 residues. Here the CDR3 reads CASSYSGDGPYEQYF. The CDR3 DNA is TGTGCCAGCAGTTACTCGGGAGACGGCCCCTACGAGCAGTACTTC.

This chain connects TRBV6-2 or TRBV6-3 to TRBJ1-2, with TRBD1 as a possible D gene (5 bases). The CDR3 extends over 15 amino acids. Germline V CDR1 and CDR2: MNHEY, SVGEGT. Trimming removed 6 bases at V and 4 bases at J, with 18 bases between. CDR3 region: CASSLPSGGIYGYTF. DNA of the CDR3: TGTGCCAGCAGCCTCCCATCGGGGGGTATCTATGGCTACACCTTC.

This clone has only one observation. V is TRBV30 and J is TRBJ1-5; weak D call: TRBD1 (5 bases). Germline-derived CDR1 and CDR2 are GTSNPN and SVGIG (reference sequence). The CDR3 runs to 15 residues. DNA of the CDR3: TGTGCATTTACGACGGGGGTCGCCGTCAATCAGCCCCAGCATTTT. Its translation is CAFTTGVAVNQPQHF.

The J gene is TRBJ2-2, the V gene TRBV10-3; TRBD2 matches 8 bases. The CDR3 totals 16 residues. The ends lost 3 bases at V and 6 bases at J; junction bases unmatched: 9. Looked up from germline, CDR1 is ENHRY and CDR2 is SYGVKD. CDR3 sequence reads: CAISEGGLVVAGELFF. CDR3 nucleotides: TGTGCCATCAGTGAAGGGGGACTAGTAGTCGCCGGGGAGCTGTTTTTT.

The chain combines TRBV19 with TRBJ1-3, with a weak D call TRBD1 (5 bases). Germline values: CDR1 LNHDA, CDR2 SQIVND (reference sequence). The V end lost 5 bases, the J end lost 0 bases, and 8 bases lay between the germline ends. There are 14 residues in the CDR3. This chain's CDR3 is CASSDRSSGNTIYF. The CDR3 bases are TGTGCCAGTAGTGACAGAAGCTCTGGAAACACCATATATTTT.

This clone appeared a single time. This chain joins TRBV27 and TRBJ2-7; TRBD1 agrees at 9 bases. V shed 0 bases, J shed 4 bases, and the junction held 4 bases outside the gene matches. Germline CDR1 and CDR2: MNHEY and SMNVEV (reference sequence). The CDR3 has 15 amino acids. CDR3: CASSLSDRGRYEQYF. The CDR3 DNA reads as TGTGCCAGCAGTTTATCGGACAGGGGAAGGTACGAGCAGTACTTC.

The chain links TRBV30 to TRBJ1-1, with unresolved D. The V and J ends lost 3 bases and 4 bases respectively, with 12 bases between them. The germline V gene encodes CDR1 GTSNPN and CDR2 SVGIG (reference sequence). This CDR3 has 13 amino acids. The CDR3 DNA reads TGTGCCTGGAGGAAACAGCGGTTCACTGAAGCTTTCTTT. Protein: CAWRKQRFTEAFF.

The V call is TRBV12-3 or TRBV12-4, the J call TRBJ2-7; 7 nucleotides line up with TRBD1. J gave up 0 bases and V 6 bases, and 2 bases lay outside the gene matches. This CDR3 comprises 13 residues. The CDR3: CASRQGSSYEQYF. The CDR3 DNA reads TGTGCCAGCAGACAGGGGTCCTCCTACGAGCAGTACTTC.

The J gene is TRBJ2-4, the V gene TRBV5-1; 10 bases fit TRBD1. Germline V gives CDR1 SGHRS, CDR2 YFSETQ. With 7 bases clipped from V and 4 bases from J, the junction kept 5 bases outside the gene matches. The CDR3 consists of 14 residues. CDR3 DNA sequence: TGCGCCAGCGGGACAGGGGATTCAAAAAACATTCAGTACTTC. This translates into CASGTGDSKNIQYF.

The J gene is TRBJ1-6, the V gene TRBV11-2; D is perhaps TRBD1 (6 bases). The V gene's germline CDR1 is SGHAT and CDR2 FQNNGV. Trimming pared 5 bases from V and 3 bases from J, leaving 11 bases between. The CDR3 consists of 15 residues. CDR3 loop: CASSVGHLYNSPLHF. DNA for the CDR3: TGTGCCAGCAGCGTGGGACACCTCTATAATTCACCCCTCCACTTT.

This clone has just one count. The CDR3 DNA sequence: TGTGCCAGCAGCCAACGGGGGAACACTGAAGCTTTCTTT. Its protein product is CASSQRGNTEAFF. This sequence joins TRBV27 and TRBJ1-1; D ambiguous. The CDR3 consists of 13 residues. Looked up from germline, CDR1 is MNHEY and CDR2 is SMNVEV (reference sequence). V was shortened by 6 bases and J by 1 base, with 9 bases between the two germline ends.

The chain links TRBV6-1 to TRBJ2-7; the match to TRBD2 covers 10 bases. V lost 2 bases to trimming and J lost 0 bases; unmatched junction nucleotides: 7. The length of the CDR3 is 17 residues. Germline values: CDR1 MNHNS, CDR2 SASEGT. The CDR3 protein is CASSELKLAGSSYEQYF. CDR3 coding DNA: TGTGCCAGCAGTGAACTTAAACTAGCGGGGAGCTCCTACGAGCAGTACTTC.

V and J are TRBV5-4 and TRBJ2-7; D is unclear. V lost 4 bases, J lost 2 bases, and 13 bases lay in between. This CDR3 is 14 amino acids long. CDR1 is SGHNT and CDR2 is YYREEE in the germline V gene (reference sequence). CDR3 in amino acids: CASSDDSTAYEQYF. The CDR3 DNA follows: TGTGCCAGCAGCGATGACTCTACCGCCTACGAGCAGTACTTC.

The chain recombines TRBV5-4 with TRBJ2-7; 8 nucleotides agree with TRBD2. This CDR3 is 15 amino acids long. CDR1 and CDR2 from the germline V gene are SGHNT and YYREEE (reference sequence). The junction had 8 bases not matched to a gene; V was cut back by 4 bases and J by 2 bases. The CDR3 nucleotides are TGTGCCAGCAGCCCTCCGGGGGGGTATCCCTACGAGCAGTACTTC. Protein sequence: CASSPPGGYPYEQYF.

The V call is TRBV6-5, the J call TRBJ1-2; D ambiguous. V was clipped by 7 bases and J by 8 bases, with 11 bases between them. CDR3 length equals 11 residues. CDR1 and CDR2 (germline): MNHEY, SVGAGI. The CDR3 region has the DNA TGTGCCAGCACTTCGGGGAAGGGCTACACCTTC. Its translation: CASTSGKGYTF.

The CDR3 here is CASSQYAPGNTEAFF. Here the CDR3 DNA reads TGTGCCAGCAGCCAATACGCTCCGGGGAACACTGAAGCTTTCTTT. The chain has TRBV3-1 (or the pseudogene TRBV3-2) and TRBJ1-1; no firm D call. Germline-derived CDR1 and CDR2 are LGHDT and YNNKEL (reference sequence). V lost 2 bases and J 1 base, leaving 11 bases between the germline ends. The CDR3 totals 15 residues.

Comment on this clone: The sample carries other DNA sequences with the same CDR3. The chain is built from TRBV30 and TRBJ2-1, with unresolved D. The CDR3 has 13 residues. The germline gives CDR1 GTSNPN, CDR2 SVGIG (reference sequence). Trimming took 0 bases from V and 5 from J, leaving 8 bases between them. CDR3: CAWSVRRDNEQFF. In DNA, the CDR3 is TGTGCCTGGAGTGTACGCCGGGACAATGAGCAGTTCTTC. Full variable domain (missing parts from reference TRBV30 and TRBJ2-1): SQTIHQWPATLVQPVGSPLSLECTVEGTSNPNLYWYRQAAGRGLQLLFYSVGIGQISSEVPQNLSASRPQDRQFILSSKKLLLSDSGFYLCAWSVRRDNEQFFGPGTRLTVL.